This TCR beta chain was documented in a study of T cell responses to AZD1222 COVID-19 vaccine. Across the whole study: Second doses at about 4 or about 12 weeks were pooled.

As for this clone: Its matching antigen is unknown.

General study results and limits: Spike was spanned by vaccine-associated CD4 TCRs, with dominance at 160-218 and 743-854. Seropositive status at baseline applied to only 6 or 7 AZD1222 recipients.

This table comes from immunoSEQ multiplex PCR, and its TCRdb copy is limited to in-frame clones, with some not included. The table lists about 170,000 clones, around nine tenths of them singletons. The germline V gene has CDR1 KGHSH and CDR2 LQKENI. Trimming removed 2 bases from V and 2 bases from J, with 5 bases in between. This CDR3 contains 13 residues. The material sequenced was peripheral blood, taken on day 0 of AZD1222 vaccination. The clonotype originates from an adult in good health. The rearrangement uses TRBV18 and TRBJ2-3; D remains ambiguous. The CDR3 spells CASSPLPTDTQYF. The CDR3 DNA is TGTGCCAGCTCACCATTACCCACAGATACGCAGTATTTT.